This T cell receptor (beta chain) emerged from a study of blood T cell repertoires in COVID-19. Overall study: Samples representing acute and convalescent COVID-19 were sourced from the United States, Italy and Spain.

Original analysis: By means of reference gene primer amplification, nucleated cell counts were estimated. Sequenced by immunoSEQ multiplex PCR; TCRdb stores in-frame clones only, minus some. V and J calls and clone size follow that table, whereas D and trimming were derived from the DNA. The profile covers 200,000 to 300,000 clones, with roughly 86% appearing a single time and about 12% taken by the ten largest. CDR3 length: 13 amino acids. V shed 7 bases and J 3 bases; nucleotides not matched to a gene: 3. The germline gives CDR1 SGHRS, CDR2 YFSETQ. The chain couples TRBV5-1 to TRBJ2-3, with 9 nucleotides matching TRBD2. Sequencing used peripheral blood. The sequence was obtained from an elderly man with acute or convalescent COVID-19. CDR3 loop: CASHSGGTDTQYF. The DNA of the CDR3 is TGCGCCAGCCATAGCGGGGGTACAGATACGCAGTATTTT.